Listed below are T cell receptor beta chains from one sample, sequenced in a study of cytomegalovirus exposure and HLA in healthy donors. Produced via immunoSEQ multiplex PCR; TCRdb's table is partial and in-frame only. The repertoire includes about 170,000 clones, roughly 80% of them detected once, and about 2.5% sits in the top ten. Material for sequencing was PBMCs. These receptors were taken from a male donor in good health and CMV-seronegative. Each CDR3 is given with its conserved first and last residue. A D gene is named only where the DNA matches it firmly. Size values are once, few and many counts, or a class for expanded clones, and some rows have none.

J gene,V gene,D gene,clone size,CDR3 protein,CDR3 DNA
TRBJ1-2,TRBV29-1,TRBD1,NA,CSVVTGAVGYGYTF,TGCAGCGTGGTTACAGGGGCCGTAGGCTATGGCTACACCTTC
TRBJ2-7,TRBV6-1,NA,few,CASKLYSVNSYEQYF,TGTGCCAGCAAGCTCTACTCCGTGAACTCCTACGAGCAGTACTTC
TRBJ2-1,TRBV30,TRBD2,NA,CAWRAWTSGGNEQFF,TGTGCCTGGAGGGCATGGACTAGCGGGGGCAATGAGCAGTTCTTC
TRBJ1-5,TRBV29-1,NA,NA,CSVAPGSNQPQHF,TGCAGCGTTGCCCCAGGGAGCAATCAGCCCCAGCATTTT
TRBJ1-5,TRBV18,NA,NA,CASSGDINQPQHF,TGTGCCAGCTCAGGGGACATCAATCAGCCCCAGCATTTT
TRBJ2-1,TRBV5-1,NA,NA,CASNQVQGSGGNEQFF,TGCGCCAGCAACCAAGTACAGGGTTCGGGGGGCAATGAGCAGTTCTTC
TRBJ1-4,TRBV7-2,NA,few,CASSLGITVEKLFF,TGTGCCAGCAGCTTAGGAATTACTGTTGAAAAACTGTTTTTT
TRBJ2-1,TRBV5-4,NA,few,CASSLGAGSYNEQFF,TGTGCCAGCAGCTTGGGGGCGGGGTCCTACAATGAGCAGTTCTTC
TRBJ2-7,TRBV13,NA,NA,CASSFIPGVSSYEQYF,TGTGCCAGCAGCTTCATCCCGGGAGTATCCTCCTACGAGCAGTACTTC
TRBJ2-7,TRBV27,NA,few,CASSLGPGAYEQYF,TGTGCCAGCAGTCTAGGGCCAGGGGCCTACGAGCAGTACTTC
TRBJ2-7,TRBV6-5,NA,NA,CASSYVRNYEQYF,TGTGCCAGCAGTTACGTGCGGAACTACGAGCAGTACTTC
TRBJ2-7,TRBV5-1,NA,NA,CASSPGGTVDGYEQYF,TGCGCCAGCAGCCCGGGCGGGACTGTGGACGGCTACGAGCAGTACTTC
TRBJ2-2,TRBV15,TRBD1,NA,CATSRDRGTGGELFF,TGTGCCACCAGCAGGGACAGGGGCACGGGCGGGGAGCTGTTTTTT
TRBJ1-1,TRBV6-1,NA,NA,CASSEGALEAFF,TGTGCCAGCTCCGAAGGGGCTCTTGAAGCTTTCTTT
TRBJ1-6,TRBV19,NA,NA,CASMGGQGWNSPLHF,TGTGCCAGTATGGGGGGGCAGGGGTGGAATTCACCCCTCCACTTT
TRBJ2-5,TRBV19,TRBD2,NA,CASSMPQNRGGSETQYF,TGTGCCAGTAGTATGCCCCAGAACCGCGGGGGATCGGAGACCCAGTACTTC
TRBJ2-3,TRBV11-2,TRBD2,NA,CASSIRAGGTDTQYF,TGTGCCAGCAGCATCCGGGCGGGGGGCACAGATACGCAGTATTTT
TRBJ1-4,TRBV2,NA,NA,CASKDSAIATNEKLFF,TGTGCCAGCAAGGACAGCGCTATTGCAACTAATGAAAAACTGTTTTTT
TRBJ1-2,TRBV2,TRBD1,NA,CASSPRTGITYGYTF,TGTGCCAGCAGTCCCCGGACAGGGATTACCTATGGCTACACCTTC
TRBJ1-2,TRBV2,TRBD1,NA,CASSEGQGVGGYTF,TGTGCCAGCAGTGAAGGGCAGGGGGTTGGAGGCTACACCTTC
TRBJ2-1,TRBV5-4,TRBD2,NA,CASSSGLATYNEQFF,TGTGCCAGCAGCTCCGGACTAGCGACCTACAATGAGCAGTTCTTC
TRBJ2-7,TRBV27,NA,NA,CASSPLTTGPNYEQYF,TGTGCCAGCAGTCCCCTGACGACAGGACCAAACTACGAGCAGTACTTC
TRBJ2-1,TRBV7-9,NA,NA,CASSLARAGDEQFF,TGTGCCAGCAGCTTAGCGAGGGCAGGGGATGAGCAGTTCTTC
TRBJ2-7,TRBV5-6,TRBD2,few,CASSRGLAGVKTYEQYF,TGTGCCAGCAGCCGGGGACTAGCGGGGGTTAAGACCTACGAGCAGTACTTC
TRBJ1-5,TRBV7-9,TRBD1,few,CASSPGQGENQPQHF,TGTGCCAGCAGCCCGGGACAGGGAGAAAATCAGCCCCAGCATTTT
TRBJ1-4,TRBV12-5,NA,once,CASGFGQGVGDEKLFF,TGTGCTAGTGGTTTCGGACAAGGCGTGGGTGACGAAAAACTGTTTTTT
TRBJ2-5,TRBV10-2,TRBD2,NA,CASRLAGVLETQYF,TGCGCCAGCAGACTAGCGGGGGTTCTAGAGACCCAGTACTTC
TRBJ2-1,TRBV9,TRBD2,once,CASSPRTSGGSNEQFF,TGTGCCAGCAGCCCGAGGACTAGCGGGGGGAGCAATGAGCAGTTCTTC
TRBJ2-1,TRBV5-4,NA,NA,CASSFRASSYNEQFF,TGTGCCAGCAGTTTCAGGGCGAGCTCCTACAATGAGCAGTTCTTC
TRBJ2-5,TRBV4-1,TRBD1,NA,CASSPHGQGETQYF,TGCGCCAGCAGCCCACACGGACAGGGGGAGACCCAGTACTTC